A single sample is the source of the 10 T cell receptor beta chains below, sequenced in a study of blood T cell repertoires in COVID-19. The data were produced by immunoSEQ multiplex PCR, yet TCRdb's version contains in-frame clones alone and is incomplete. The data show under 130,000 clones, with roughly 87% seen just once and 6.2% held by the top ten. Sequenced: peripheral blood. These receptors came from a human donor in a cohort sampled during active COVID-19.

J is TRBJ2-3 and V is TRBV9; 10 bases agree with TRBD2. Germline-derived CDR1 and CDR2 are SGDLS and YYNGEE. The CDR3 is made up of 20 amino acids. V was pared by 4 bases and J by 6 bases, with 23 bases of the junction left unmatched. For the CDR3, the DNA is TGTGCCAGCAGCCCGAGGGTCACTTGGGGTAGCGGGAGGATAGGTGATACGCAGTATTTT. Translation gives CASSPRVTWGSGRIGDTQYF.

The CDR3 DNA reads TGTGCCAGTAGAGACAGGGGTGGGGCCGGGGAGCTGTTTTTT. Amino acid sequence: CASRDRGGAGELFF. V and J are TRBV19 and TRBJ2-2; 8 bases align to TRBD1. The CDR3 extends over 14 amino acids. V trimming: 6 bases; J trimming: 6 bases; junction bases outside the gene matches: 6. Germline values: CDR1 LNHDA, CDR2 SQIVND (reference sequence).

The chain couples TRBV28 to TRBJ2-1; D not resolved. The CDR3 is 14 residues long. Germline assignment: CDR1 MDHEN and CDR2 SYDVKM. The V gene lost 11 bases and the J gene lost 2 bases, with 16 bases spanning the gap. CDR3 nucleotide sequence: TGTGCCGGCTCTACGGCTAGTACCTACAATGAGCAGTTCTTC. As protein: CAGSTASTYNEQFF.

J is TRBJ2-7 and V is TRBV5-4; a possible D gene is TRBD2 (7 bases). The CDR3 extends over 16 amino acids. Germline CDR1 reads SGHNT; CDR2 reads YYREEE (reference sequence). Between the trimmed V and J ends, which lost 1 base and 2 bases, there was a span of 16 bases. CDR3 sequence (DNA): TGTGCCAGCAGCTTGTCCCCGGGGGGCGATACCTACGAGCAGTACTTC. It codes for CASSLSPGGDTYEQYF.

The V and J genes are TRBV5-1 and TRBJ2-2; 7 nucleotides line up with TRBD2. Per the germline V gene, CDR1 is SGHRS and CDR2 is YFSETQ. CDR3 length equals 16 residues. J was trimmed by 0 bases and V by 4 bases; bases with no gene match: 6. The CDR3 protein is CASSARTSANTGELFF. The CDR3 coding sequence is TGCGCCAGCAGCGCGCGCACTAGCGCGAACACCGGGGAGCTGTTTTTT. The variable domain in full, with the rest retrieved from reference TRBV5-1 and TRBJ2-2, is KAGVTQTPRYLIKTRGQQVTLSCSPISGHRSVSWYQQTPGQGLQFLFEYFSETQRNKGNFPGRFSGRQFSNSRSEMNVSTLELGDSALYLCASSARTSANTGELFFGEGSRLTVL.

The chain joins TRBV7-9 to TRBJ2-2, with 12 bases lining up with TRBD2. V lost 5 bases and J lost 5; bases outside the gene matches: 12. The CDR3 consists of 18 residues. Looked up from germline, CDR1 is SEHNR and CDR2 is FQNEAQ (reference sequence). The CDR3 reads CASSPRPTSGSGTGELFF. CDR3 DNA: TGTGCCAGCAGCCCCCGACCGACTAGCGGGAGTGGTACCGGGGAGCTGTTTTTT.

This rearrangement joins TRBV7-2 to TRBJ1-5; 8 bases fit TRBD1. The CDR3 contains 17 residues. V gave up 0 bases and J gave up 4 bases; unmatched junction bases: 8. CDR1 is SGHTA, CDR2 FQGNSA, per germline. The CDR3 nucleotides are TGTGCCAGCAGCTTAGCCGAGGCAGGGGGCTCGAATCAGCCCCAGCATTTT. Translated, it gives CASSLAEAGGSNQPQHF.

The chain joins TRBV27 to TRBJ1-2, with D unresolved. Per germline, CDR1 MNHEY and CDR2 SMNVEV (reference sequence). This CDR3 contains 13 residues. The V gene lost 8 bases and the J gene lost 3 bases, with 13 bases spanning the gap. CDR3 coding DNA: TGTGCCAGCGCGATACAGCCCCACTATGGCTACACCTTC. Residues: CASAIQPHYGYTF.

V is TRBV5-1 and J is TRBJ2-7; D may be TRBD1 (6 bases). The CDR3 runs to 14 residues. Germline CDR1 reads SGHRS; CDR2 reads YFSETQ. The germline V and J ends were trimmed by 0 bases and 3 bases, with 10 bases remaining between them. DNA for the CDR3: TGCGCCAGCAGCTTGGTGTCAGGGGTCTACGAGCAGTACTTC. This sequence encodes CASSLVSGVYEQYF.

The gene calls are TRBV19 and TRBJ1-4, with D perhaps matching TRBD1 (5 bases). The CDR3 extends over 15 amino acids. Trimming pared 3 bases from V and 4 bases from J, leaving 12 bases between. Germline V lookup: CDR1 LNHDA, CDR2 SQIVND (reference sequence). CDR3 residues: CASSIPGLVNEKLFF. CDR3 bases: TGTGCCAGTAGTATCCCGGGACTGGTTAATGAAAAACTGTTTTTT.